These 26 T cell receptor beta chains share one sample of origin, sequenced in a study of cytomegalovirus exposure and HLA in healthy donors. The PCR employed 60 Vbeta primers together with 13 Jbeta primers. Method: immunoSEQ multiplex PCR; TCRdb's copy keeps in-frame clones and lacks some. The sample lists about 140,000 clones; roughly 77% were seen once. The material sequenced was PBMCs. These receptors were obtained from a man younger than 30 in good health and CMV-seropositive.

The V call is TRBV7-6, the J call TRBJ1-3, with 9 nucleotides matching TRBD1. Germline-derived CDR1 and CDR2 are SGHVS and FNYEAQ. CDR3 length equals 15 residues. V shed 5 bases, J shed 2 bases, and the junction held 4 bases outside the gene matches. The CDR3 nucleotides read TGTGCCAGCAGCCTGGGACAGGGAACTGGAAACACCATATATTTT. It translates to CASSLGQGTGNTIYF.

V and J are TRBV19 and TRBJ2-7; D not certain. In germline, CDR1 is LNHDA, CDR2 SQIVND (reference sequence). The CDR3 spans 13 residues. V shed 5 bases and J shed 2 bases, with 10 bases lying between them. The CDR3 coding sequence is TGTGCCAGTAGTTTAGGGCTCCCCTACGAGCAGTACTTC. This translates into CASSLGLPYEQYF.

This chain uses TRBV6-5 with TRBJ2-2; the D gene is possibly TRBD2 (6 bases). The length of the CDR3 is 15 residues. The germline V gene has CDR1 MNHEY and CDR2 SVGAGI. The V end lost 7 bases, the J end lost 5 bases, and 17 bases lay between the germline ends. CDR3 coding DNA: TGTGCCAGCACCCTAAGGAGGGGATTGACCGGGGAGCTGTTTTTT. Amino acid sequence: CASTLRRGLTGELFF.

This clone was counted a single time. The V call is TRBV28, the J call TRBJ2-7; 10 nucleotides align to TRBD1. This CDR3 has 14 amino acids. From germline, CDR1 is MDHEN and CDR2 SYDVKM. V gave up 2 bases and J gave up 5 bases; unmatched junction bases: 3. This CDR3 is CASSLRGTGDEQYF. DNA for the CDR3: TGTGCCAGCAGTTTACGAGGGACAGGGGACGAGCAGTACTTC.

The chain joins TRBV19 to TRBJ2-7; 12 bases are shared with TRBD1. The junction had 12 bases not matched to a gene; V was cut back by 5 bases and J by 7 bases. Germline CDR1 reads LNHDA; CDR2 reads SQIVND (reference sequence). The CDR3 is made up of 16 amino acids. The CDR3 loop reads CASSPGTGGDSWEQYF. DNA of the CDR3: TGTGCCAGTAGTCCAGGGACAGGGGGCGATTCCTGGGAGCAGTACTTC.

This chain joins TRBV7-2 and TRBJ2-2, with D maybe TRBD1 (6 bases). Germline CDR1 and CDR2: SGHTA and FQGNSA. V was trimmed by 1 base and J by 6 bases, leaving 12 bases between them. The CDR3 is made up of 15 amino acids. As DNA, the CDR3 is TGTGCCAGCAGCTTAGAAACAGGGAGCGCCGGGGAGCTGTTTTTT. Translating it yields CASSLETGSAGELFF.

This chain uses TRBV19 with TRBJ1-5; 10 positions agree with TRBD1. Germline loops: CDR1 LNHDA, CDR2 SQIVND (reference sequence). This CDR3 region has 16 residues. Trimming cost V 4 bases and J 6 bases; bases outside gene matches: 9. CDR3 in DNA: TGTGCCAGTAGTACCCCTCGGACAGGGGGAGCTCAGCCCCAGCATTTT. It specifies CASSTPRTGGAQPQHF.

In this sample, this clone turned up a few times. The chain joins TRBV2 to TRBJ2-7; D may be TRBD1 (6 bases). CDR1 and CDR2 (germline): SNHLY, FYNNEI. The CDR3 is 11 amino acids. The V end lost 4 bases, the J end lost 5 bases, and 6 bases lay between the germline ends. The CDR3 nucleotides read TGTGCCAGCAGTGGGGGGCACGAGCAGTACTTC. This encodes CASSGGHEQYF.

The chain employs TRBV6-1 and TRBJ2-7, with a weak D call TRBD1 (5 bases). The CDR3 extends over 14 amino acids. V was trimmed by 4 bases and J by 4 bases, leaving 14 bases between them. Germline V gene sequence: CDR1 MNHNS, CDR2 SASEGT. CDR3 nucleotides: TGTGCCAGCAGTGTTGACAGCCTATTGTACGAGCAGTACTTC. Translation gives CASSVDSLLYEQYF.

V usage is TRBV5-6 and J usage is TRBJ2-5; TRBD2 matches at 16 bases. V dropped 5 bases and J dropped 2; count of bases not matched to a gene: 9. The CDR3 covers 18 residues. Germline assignment: CDR1 SGHDT and CDR2 YYEEEE. The CDR3: CASSWFGTSGRAQETQYF. As DNA, the CDR3 is TGTGCCAGCAGTTGGTTTGGGACTAGCGGGAGGGCTCAAGAGACCCAGTACTTC. The full variable domain, rest sourced from reference TRBV5-6 and TRBJ2-5, is DAGVTQSPTHLIKTRGQQVTLRCSPKSGHDTVSWYQQALGQGPQFIFQYYEEEERQRGNFPDRFSGHQFPNYSSELNVNALLLGDSALYLCASSWFGTSGRAQETQYFGPGTRLLVL.

The rearrangement uses TRBV7-9 and TRBJ2-3; 9 positions agree with TRBD2. The CDR3 length is 17 residues. J gave up 5 bases and V 5 bases, and 14 bases lay outside the gene matches. Per germline, CDR1 SEHNR and CDR2 FQNEAQ (reference sequence). The CDR3, as DNA: TGTGCCAGCAGCCCGCCCCGGGCGGGAGGGCCGGGAGATACGCAGTATTTT. Its protein product is CASSPPRAGGPGDTQYF.

This clone was seen once. This chain links TRBV6-6 with TRBJ2-7; D gene unclear. CDR1 MNHNY and CDR2 SVGAGI come from the germline V gene (reference sequence). Trimming cost V 0 bases and J 6 bases, with 9 bases left between them. The CDR3 has 13 amino acids. CDR3 sequence (DNA): TGTGCCAGCAGTTACTCAAGGCAGCGCGAGCAGTACTTC. Translation gives CASSYSRQREQYF.

The CDR3 nucleotides read TGTGCCAGCAGTTCCCCCCGGGGGGGGCAGGAGACCCAGTACTTC. Residues: CASSSPRGGQETQYF. The chain employs TRBV28 and TRBJ2-5; 8 bases are a match to TRBD2. CDR1 is MDHEN and CDR2 is SYDVKM in the germline V gene. J was trimmed by 5 bases and V by 4 bases; bases with no gene match: 9. The CDR3 has 15 residues.

The chain is built from TRBV28 and TRBJ1-5, with D hard to call. The CDR3 spans 12 residues. Germline V gives CDR1 MDHEN, CDR2 SYDVKM. Trimming removed 5 bases from V and 6 bases from J, with 8 bases in between. CDR3 DNA sequence: TGTGCCAGCAGTCCTCTCAGTCAGCCCCAGCATTTT. It is translated as CASSPLSQPQHF.

This clone was detected only once. V gene TRBV14 combines with J gene TRBJ1-1; TRBD1 aligns across 9 bases. Germline trimming cut 5 bases from V and 3 bases from J; bases unmatched to any gene: 7. CDR1 is SGHDN, CDR2 FVKESK, per germline. The CDR3 loop spans 15 amino acids. CDR3: CASSEQGATHTEAFF. CDR3 nucleotides: TGTGCCAGCAGCGAACAGGGGGCAACCCACACTGAAGCTTTCTTT.

CDR3 DNA: TGTGCCAGCAGCCCCACCCGGGACAAGTACCAAGAGACCCAGTACTTC. Translating it yields CASSPTRDKYQETQYF. The chain employs TRBV5-6 and TRBJ2-5, with D tentatively TRBD1 (6 bases). The CDR3 is made up of 16 amino acids. Trimming removed 4 bases from V and 0 bases from J, with 16 bases in between. CDR1 is SGHDT and CDR2 is YYEEEE in the germline V gene.

This clone was seen only a few times. The chain couples TRBV6-4 to TRBJ1-2, with D perhaps TRBD1 (5 bases). Germline V CDR1 and CDR2: MRHNA, SNTAGT. The CDR3 has 13 residues. Trimming removed 8 bases at V and 4 bases at J, with 14 bases between. CDR3 bases: TGTGCCAGCGCACCAAGCCAGGGCTATGGCTACACCTTC. Residues: CASAPSQGYGYTF.

The CDR3 DNA follows: TGTGCCAGCAGCTCGACTACCCATGAGCAGTTCTTC. Its translation: CASSSTTHEQFF. This chain uses TRBV5-6 with TRBJ2-1, with a tentative D call TRBD2 (5 bases). Germline lookup yields CDR1 SGHDT and CDR2 YYEEEE. Trimming cost V 3 bases and J 8 bases, with 9 bases left between them. The CDR3 runs to 12 residues.

The J gene is TRBJ2-2, the V gene TRBV27; D ambiguous. Looked up from germline, CDR1 is MNHEY and CDR2 is SMNVEV (reference sequence). Trimming cost V 6 bases and J 5 bases, with 4 bases left between them. This CDR3 has 11 residues. The DNA of the CDR3 is TGTGCCAGCAGGTCTACCGGGGAGCTGTTTTTT. It encodes CASRSTGELFF.

This clone was counted a few times. The chain joins TRBV5-6 to TRBJ1-5, with D perhaps matching TRBD1 (6 bases). Germline CDR1 reads SGHDT; CDR2 reads YYEEEE. The V end lost 1 base, the J end lost 8 bases, and 10 bases lay between the germline ends. The CDR3 has 13 residues. Written as DNA, the CDR3 is TGTGCCAGCAGCTTGCACAGGGATGAGCCCCAGCATTTT. Translation gives CASSLHRDEPQHF.

There are a few counts of this clone. The genes are TRBV7-8 and TRBJ2-7, with 7 bases identical to TRBD2. After removal of 2 bases from V and 2 bases from J, the junction contained 3 bases not matched to a gene. The germline V gene has CDR1 SGHVS and CDR2 FQNEAQ. This CDR3 spans 14 amino acids. The CDR3 DNA follows: TGTGCCAGCAGCTTACAAGCGGGAACCTACGAGCAGTACTTC. It codes for CASSLQAGTYEQYF.

V gene TRBV6-4 combines with J gene TRBJ2-1, with D possibly being TRBD1 (5 bases). Trimming took off 2 bases at V and 6 bases at J, with 14 bases between the two ends. Germline V gene data show CDR1 as MRHNA and CDR2 as SNTAGT. This CDR3 has 15 residues. CDR3 bases: TGTGCCAGCAGTGACGGTGACAGCTCAGGCAATGAGCAGTTCTTC. Residues: CASSDGDSSGNEQFF.

This clone was found once. The CDR3 here is CSAGLTSTDTQYF. The CDR3 DNA is TGCAGCGCAGGACTAACTAGCACAGATACGCAGTATTTT. The genes are TRBV29-1 and TRBJ2-3; TRBD2 is a possible D gene (6 bases). V lost 7 bases and J 0 bases, leaving 11 bases between the germline ends. Germline CDR1 SQVTM, CDR2 ANQGSEA. The CDR3 totals 13 residues.

The chain couples TRBV5-1 to TRBJ2-5; 7 bases are shared with TRBD1. V dropped 0 bases and J dropped 1; count of bases not matched to a gene: 6. The CDR3 extends over 16 amino acids. Germline V lookup: CDR1 SGHRS, CDR2 YFSETQ. CDR3 protein: CASSLGGQGVQETQYF. The CDR3, as DNA: TGCGCCAGCAGCTTGGGGGGCCAGGGGGTCCAAGAGACCCAGTACTTC.

V is TRBV28 and J is TRBJ2-3; 7 bases line up with TRBD2. CDR1 MDHEN and CDR2 SYDVKM come from the germline V gene. The junction had 10 bases not matched to a gene; V was cut back by 6 bases and J by 4 bases. The CDR3 is 15 residues long. CDR3 amino acids: CASSTLAESADTQYF. CDR3 DNA sequence: TGTGCCAGCAGCACGCTAGCGGAGTCCGCAGATACGCAGTATTTT.

The rearrangement joins TRBV6-5 to TRBJ2-3; D may be TRBD2 (5 bases). The germline V gene has CDR1 MNHEY and CDR2 SVGAGI. This CDR3 has 15 residues. With 2 bases removed from V and 2 bases from J, the gap between germline ends came to 11 bases. The CDR3 spells CASSYRSGATDTQYF. Here the CDR3 DNA reads TGTGCCAGCAGTTACCGCAGCGGAGCCACAGATACGCAGTATTTT.